The 27 T cell receptor beta chains in this list originate from one sample, sequenced in a study of cytomegalovirus exposure and HLA in healthy donors. Researchers ran the PCR with 60 Vbeta and 13 Jbeta primers. Profiled with immunoSEQ multiplex PCR; TCRdb holds only in-frame clones, not every one. The repertoire includes 95,000 to 150,000 clones, more than 60% of them detected once, and 10% sits in the top ten. The material sequenced was PBMCs. The receptor source for this set is a middle-aged man in good health and CMV-seropositive.

V is TRBV5-1 and J is TRBJ2-7; 12 nucleotides line up with TRBD2. The V gene end was trimmed by 0 bases and the J gene end by 5 bases; junction bases not matched to a gene: 6. In germline, CDR1 is SGHRS, CDR2 YFSETQ. This CDR3 is built from 16 residues. The CDR3 nucleotides are TGCGCCAGCAGCTTGGCCCCTCTAGCGGGGGGGGACGAGCAGTACTTC. Translation gives CASSLAPLAGGDEQYF. The full variable domain, completed using reference TRBV5-1 and TRBJ2-7, is KAGVTQTPRYLIKTRGQQVTLSCSPISGHRSVSWYQQTPGQGLQFLFEYFSETQRNKGNFPGRFSGRQFSNSRSEMNVSTLELGDSALYLCASSLAPLAGGDEQYFGPGTRLTVT.

The chain couples TRBV28 to TRBJ1-5; 7 positions agree with TRBD1. This CDR3 contains 16 residues. From germline, CDR1 is MDHEN and CDR2 SYDVKM. V was pared by 5 bases and J by 8 bases, with 15 bases of the junction left unmatched. The CDR3 DNA is TGTGCCAGCAGTCCCCCAACAGGGGAAATAGAGGAGCCCCAGCATTTT. Translating it yields CASSPPTGEIEEPQHF.

This chain links TRBV29-1 with TRBJ2-1; 13 nucleotides line up with TRBD2. This CDR3 has 17 amino acids. Germline V lookup: CDR1 SQVTM, CDR2 ANQGSEA. Trimming at V came to 3 bases and at J to 1 base, leaving 6 bases not matched to a gene. This chain's CDR3 is CSVEATSGRSSYNEQFF. DNA for the CDR3: TGCAGCGTTGAGGCGACTAGCGGGAGGTCGTCCTACAATGAGCAGTTCTTC.

This clone was observed a few times. The CDR3 reads CASSLSVLNYEQYF. In nucleotides, the CDR3 is TGCGCCAGCAGCTTGAGTGTACTGAACTACGAGCAGTACTTC. This chain joins TRBV5-1 and TRBJ2-7, with no clear D. Germline assignment: CDR1 SGHRS and CDR2 YFSETQ. CDR3 length equals 14 residues. With 1 base removed from V and 3 bases from J, the gap between germline ends came to 11 bases.

The gene calls are TRBV5-6 and TRBJ2-3, with 9 bases that match TRBD2. The CDR3 is 15 amino acids. V lost 1 base and J lost 9; bases outside the gene matches: 9. Germline V gene data show CDR1 as SGHDT and CDR2 as YYEEEE. The CDR3 protein is CASSLWRGGRETQYF. CDR3 coding DNA: TGTGCCAGCAGCTTGTGGCGGGGGGGCCGGGAAACGCAGTATTTT. Together with reference TRBV5-6 and TRBJ2-3, the CDR3 gives the full variable domain: DAGVTQSPTHLIKTRGQQVTLRCSPKSGHDTVSWYQQALGQGPQFIFQYYEEEERQRGNFPDRFSGHQFPNYSSELNVNALLLGDSALYLCASSLWRGGRETQYFGPGTRLTVL.

This clone was picked up a small number of times. This chain connects TRBV15 to TRBJ2-7; no clear D gene. Looked up from germline, CDR1 is LNHNV and CDR2 is YYDKDF (reference sequence). V lost 1 base and J 6 bases, leaving 10 bases between the germline ends. CDR3 length equals 13 residues. The CDR3 here is CATSRGVNSEQYF. The CDR3 DNA reads as TGTGCCACCAGCAGAGGAGTCAACTCCGAGCAGTACTTC. Together with reference TRBV15 and TRBJ2-7, the CDR3 gives the full variable domain: DAMVIQNPRYQVTQFGKPVTLSCSQTLNHNVMYWYQQKSSQAPKLLFHYYDKDFNNEADTPDNFQSRRPNTSFCFLDIRSPGLGDTAMYLCATSRGVNSEQYFGPGTRLTVT.

V is TRBV15 and J is TRBJ2-1, with D possibly matching TRBD2 (7 bases). The V gene's germline CDR1 is LNHNV and CDR2 YYDKDF (reference sequence). V lost 0 bases to trimming and J lost 6 bases, with 12 bases between them. The CDR3 has 15 amino acids. Here the CDR3 DNA reads TGTGCCACCAGCAGAGAGAAGGGGGGGATCAATGAGCAGTTCTTC. Translating gives CATSREKGGINEQFF.

V and J are TRBV27 and TRBJ2-3; TRBD1 agrees at 9 bases. In germline, CDR1 is MNHEY, CDR2 SMNVEV (reference sequence). This CDR3 region has 15 residues. Trimming took 0 bases from V and 3 from J; bases not matched to a gene: 1. CDR3 protein: CASSLSDRGTDTQYF. For the CDR3, the DNA is TGTGCCAGCAGTTTATCGGACAGGGGAACAGATACGCAGTATTTT.

The chain uses TRBV7-9 and TRBJ2-7; 8 bases align to TRBD2. CDR3 length equals 14 residues. Germline V lookup: CDR1 SEHNR, CDR2 FQNEAQ (reference sequence). V dropped 5 bases and J dropped 3; count of bases not matched to a gene: 6. This CDR3 is CASSLGTSFYEQYF. As DNA, the CDR3 is TGTGCCAGCAGCCTCGGGACTAGTTTCTACGAGCAGTACTTC.

The chain is built from TRBV5-1 and TRBJ1-1, with D perhaps TRBD1 (5 bases). Germline V gene lookup returns CDR1 SGHRS and CDR2 YFSETQ. The CDR3 has 13 amino acids. Trimming left V 8 bases short and J 3 bases short, with 14 bases between. As DNA, the CDR3 is TGCGCCAGTCATGAAGGGGCCGACACTGAAGCTTTCTTT. It codes for CASHEGADTEAFF.

This clone was observed once. The chain uses TRBV6-1 and TRBJ2-1; 10 nucleotides agree with TRBD1. The J segment lost 10 bases and the V segment lost 6 bases, leaving 12 bases of the junction unmatched. This CDR3 is 15 amino acids long. Germline V gene data show CDR1 as MNHNS and CDR2 as SASEGT. CDR3 sequence: CASREPGQGSWEQFF. The CDR3 DNA is TGTGCCAGCAGGGAACCGGGACAGGGGTCATGGGAGCAGTTCTTC.

This chain connects TRBV19 to TRBJ2-7; D might be TRBD2 (5 bases). Germline CDR1 reads LNHDA; CDR2 reads SQIVND (reference sequence). V dropped 4 bases and J dropped 5 bases, with 6 bases sitting between them. This CDR3 spans 11 amino acids. The CDR3 protein is CASSNGDEQYF. CDR3 DNA: TGTGCCAGTAGTAACGGGGACGAGCAGTACTTC.

The V and J genes are TRBV7-9 and TRBJ1-2; D is uncertain. This CDR3 contains 14 residues. The germline CDR1 and CDR2 sequences are SEHNR and FQNEAQ (reference sequence). The V and J ends lost 5 bases and 5 bases respectively, with 15 bases between them. The CDR3 DNA follows: TGTGCCAGCAGCCTCGGAAGGACTAGGTATGGCTACACCTTC. Protein: CASSLGRTRYGYTF.

This clone was seen a few times. The chain carries TRBV10-3 and TRBJ2-7; 8 nucleotides align to TRBD1. Germline lookup yields CDR1 ENHRY and CDR2 SYGVKD. This CDR3 is 14 amino acids long. The ends lost 6 bases at V and 0 bases at J; junction bases unmatched: 4. This CDR3 reads CAISGQGSSYEQYF. The CDR3 region has the DNA TGTGCCATCAGCGGACAGGGAAGCTCCTACGAGCAGTACTTC.

The rearrangement uses TRBV6-1 and TRBJ1-4; D is undetermined. Germline CDR1 MNHNS, CDR2 SASEGT. The germline V and J ends were trimmed by 1 base and 5 bases, with 11 bases remaining between them. The CDR3 is 15 residues long. The CDR3 DNA reads TGTGCCAGCAGTGAAGGCGGGTCCCCGAATGAAAAACTGTTTTTT. Translating it yields CASSEGGSPNEKLFF.

CDR3 sequence: CAISRTSGAQETQYF. CDR3 DNA: TGTGCCATCAGTCGGACTAGCGGGGCCCAAGAGACCCAGTACTTC. J is TRBJ2-5 and V is TRBV10-3; 12 nucleotides align to TRBD2. Germline trimming cut 5 bases from V and 1 base from J; bases unmatched to any gene: 2. Germline-derived CDR1 and CDR2 are ENHRY and SYGVKD. This CDR3 is 15 amino acids long.

The chain employs TRBV28 and TRBJ2-3; weak D call: TRBD2 (5 bases). Between the trimmed V and J ends, which lost 3 bases and 8 bases, there was a span of 18 bases. Germline lookup yields CDR1 MDHEN and CDR2 SYDVKM. CDR3 length: 15 residues. Here the CDR3 reads CASSLGNLGSGTQYF. CDR3 bases: TGTGCCAGCAGTTTGGGGAACCTGGGGAGCGGTACGCAGTATTTT.

The V gene is TRBV4-3, the J gene TRBJ2-7; a weak D match, TRBD2 (6 bases). V dropped 0 bases and J dropped 3 bases, with 15 bases sitting between them. Per the germline V gene, CDR1 is LGHNA and CDR2 is YSLEER. This CDR3 has 16 amino acids. The CDR3 DNA follows: TGCGCCAGCAGCCAAGACCCTGATAGCGGTAACTACGAGCAGTACTTC. Protein product: CASSQDPDSGNYEQYF.

This chain uses TRBV6-1 with TRBJ1-2, with 7 bases fitting TRBD1. The junction had 12 bases not matched to a gene; V was cut back by 2 bases and J by 6 bases. This CDR3 has 16 amino acids. Looked up from germline, CDR1 is MNHNS and CDR2 is SASEGT. The CDR3 is CASSELTGRRRDGYTF. The CDR3 nucleotides are TGTGCCAGCAGTGAACTGACAGGGAGGAGGCGGGATGGCTACACCTTC.

In this sample, this clone turned up a few times. The chain carries TRBV2 and TRBJ2-3; 10 nucleotides line up with TRBD1. Trimming cost V 4 bases and J 5 bases; bases outside gene matches: 3. The CDR3 has 14 amino acids. Germline CDR1 SNHLY, CDR2 FYNNEI. CDR3 nucleotides: TGTGCCAGCAGTGGGGGACAGGGGAGAGATACGCAGTATTTT. Amino acid sequence: CASSGGQGRDTQYF. Filled out from reference TRBV2 and TRBJ2-3, the complete variable domain reads EPEVTQTPSHQVTQMGQEVILRCVPISNHLYFYWYRQILGQKVEFLVSFYNNEISEKSEIFDDQFSVERPDGSNFTLKIRSTKLEDSAMYFCASSGGQGRDTQYFGPGTRLTVL.

J is TRBJ2-4 and V is TRBV5-4, with D perhaps matching TRBD2 (6 bases). Germline-derived CDR1 and CDR2 are SGHNT and YYREEE (reference sequence). V was pared by 6 bases and J by 11 bases, with 18 bases between. The CDR3 is 13 amino acids. The CDR3 reads CASNWGWGLVQYF. In DNA form, the CDR3 reads TGTGCCAGCAACTGGGGTTGGGGACTGGTTCAGTACTTC.

The J gene is TRBJ1-4, the V gene TRBV28, with 9 bases lining up with TRBD1. CDR3 length: 17 residues. Germline V gives CDR1 MDHEN, CDR2 SYDVKM. The junction had 12 bases not matched to a gene; V was cut back by 5 bases and J by 5 bases. Here the CDR3 reads CASSHGGDRVGNEKLFF. The CDR3 nucleotides read TGTGCCAGCAGTCATGGAGGGGACAGGGTAGGGAATGAAAAACTGTTTTTT. Full variable domain (outside the CDR3, taken from reference TRBV28 and TRBJ1-4): DVKVTQSSRYLVKRTGEKVFLECVQDMDHENMFWYRQDPGLGLRLIYFSYDVKMKEKGDIPEGYSVSREKKERFSLILESASTNQTSMYLCASSHGGDRVGNEKLFFGSGTQLSVL.

The chain joins TRBV5-1 to TRBJ2-3; D uncertain. The V end lost 4 bases, the J end lost 5 bases, and 11 bases lay between the germline ends. Germline V gene lookup returns CDR1 SGHRS and CDR2 YFSETQ. This CDR3 has 13 amino acids. The CDR3 region has the DNA TGCGCCAGCAGCCTGAGATCCGGAGATACGCAGTATTTT. Its protein is CASSLRSGDTQYF.

The gene calls are TRBV6-6 and TRBJ2-3, with D possibly matching TRBD2 (6 bases). From germline, CDR1 is MNHNY and CDR2 SVGAGI (reference sequence). Trimming cost V 4 bases and J 0 bases, with 8 bases left between them. CDR3 length: 14 amino acids. CDR3 loop: CASSWGDSTDTQYF. The CDR3 nucleotides read TGTGCCAGCAGTTGGGGGGACAGCACAGATACGCAGTATTTT.

Note on this clone: A junction end diverges from the germline sequence, so it may reflect a read error. CDR3 in DNA: TGTACCAGCAGCTTAGCGCTTTTAGGGGTAGCACCCCTCCACTTT. Translated: CTSSLALLGVAPLHF. The rearrangement links TRBV7-8 to TRBJ1-6, with D possibly TRBD1 on 5 matching bases. The CDR3 is made up of 15 amino acids. Germline CDR1 is SGHVS and CDR2 is FQNEAQ.

This chain uses TRBV6-5 with TRBJ2-7, with TRBD1 matching 9 bases. The CDR3 loop spans 14 amino acids. The V gene's germline CDR1 is MNHEY and CDR2 SVGAGI. Trimming at V came to 2 bases and at J to 3 bases, leaving 2 bases not matched to a gene. The CDR3 DNA sequence: TGTGCCAGCAGTTACGGACAGGGGAACTACGAGCAGTACTTC. Translating gives CASSYGQGNYEQYF.

This clone was seen more than once but under ten times. The genes are TRBV9 and TRBJ1-5; D is unresolved. CDR1 is SGDLS, CDR2 YYNGEE, per germline. This CDR3 spans 16 amino acids. Trimming shortened V by 0 bases and J by 2 bases, and 12 bases separated the two germline ends. The CDR3 DNA reads TGTGCCAGCAGCGTAGGGCCGAACGGGGGCAATCAGCCCCAGCATTTT. It encodes CASSVGPNGGNQPQHF.